This TCR beta chain is drawn from a study of radiation and T cells in renal cell carcinoma. General study findings and limits: Baseline intratumoral clonotype presence is unknown without pretreatment biopsies.

Repertoires were generated with immunoSEQ multiplex PCR, while TCRdb's copy carries only in-frame clones and drops some. The sample has 150,000 to 200,000 clones; 88% are singletons. Time point here: blood 4 weeks post-SBRT, at nephrectomy. Stated treatment: 15 Gy SBRT to primary tumor, nephrectomy 4 weeks later. Nephrectomy followed 15 Gy stereotactic body radiation by 4 weeks. Radiation-treated patients gave blood at baseline, week 2 and week 4. This renal cell carcinoma was of the clear cell type. This clone was detected once. Its specificity is unknown. This TCR came from a woman aged 45-60 years with renal cell carcinoma. Source: blood, taken from a patient whose treatment included radiotherapy and nephrectomy.

This CDR3 reads CAWANGAGNSPLHF. DNA of the CDR3: TGTGCCTGGGCGAATGGGGCGGGTAATTCACCCCTCCACTTT. J is TRBJ1-6 and V is TRBV30, with D perhaps TRBD1 (5 bases). The V and J ends lost 5 bases and 6 bases respectively, with 14 bases between them. The CDR3 covers 14 residues. Germline CDR1 is GTSNPN and CDR2 is SVGIG (reference sequence).